This T cell receptor (beta chain) was found in a study of CD8+ T cells in alopecia areata. Study information: Scoring of treated patients' severity used the percentage of affected scalp area.

Reverse transcribed after extraction, RNA yielded cDNA as the sequencing template. Clones were read by immunoSEQ multiplex PCR, and TCRdb kept only the in-frame ones, dropping some. The sample carries approximately 210,000 clones, around two fifths recorded once. To note about this clone: Its antigen is not identified. One end of the junction fails to match germline, which may point to a read error.

This CDR3 comprises 15 residues. Germline CDR1 and CDR2: SGHRS and YFSETQ. Treatment defined: oral pan-JAK inhibitor, 5-10 mg twice daily. Study results and limitations: Scalp clonality, along with expanded CD8+ clones among the top 100, was significantly decreased by tofacitinib. Having just one nonresponder leaves the connection between baseline CD8+ expansion and response unresolved. Scalp lesions, especially in alopecia totalis/universalis, had higher clonality than normal scalp.

The sequencing used CD4+ T cells sorted from blood, collected around week 37, from a patient treated with tofacitinib. The chain employs TRBV5-1 and TRBJ2-7; 11 bases agree with TRBD2. This clonotype was obtained from a human donor with alopecia areata. CDR3 nucleotide sequence: TGCGCCAACAGCGAACTAGCGGGAGCCCCCCTCGAGCAGTACTTC. It encodes CANSELAGAPLEQYF.